These T cell receptor beta chains were read from a single sample in a study of blood T cells in healthy people across ages. TCRdb re-analysed the 5' RACE reads in MiXCR, keeping a single row per CDR3 protein. The sample yields around 1,000,000 distinct CDR3 sequences, approximately 26% seen once. Separately, the same data were catalogued under a study of T cells of mothers and their children.

Material: blood. The origin of the receptors is a girl between 2 and 10 years old in good health. Both conserved end residues are part of each CDR3.

J: TRBJ2-6; V: TRBV29-1; CDR3: CSVEGTEESGANVLTF
J: -; V: TRBV29-1; CDR3: CGAQTGGSYEQYF
J: TRBJ1-2; V: TRBV9; CDR3: CASSGQARNYGYTF
J: -; V: TRBV20-1; CDR3: CSARLLGTQYF
J: TRBJ2-1; V: TRBV29-1; CDR3: CSALGITSLNEQFF
J: TRBJ1-4; V: TRBV29-1; CDR3: CSVHRGEGEKLFF
J: TRBJ1-4; V: TRBV20-1; CDR3: CSASDRGSHEKLFF
J: TRBJ2-3; V: TRBV28; CDR3: CASILFGVPNTQYF
J: TRBJ2-5; V: TRBV2; CDR3: CASSALATKETQYF
J: TRBJ1-1; V: TRBV11-2; CDR3: CASSSVDPLLEAFF
J: TRBJ2-5; V: TRBV21-1; CDR3: CASSKGVGRSREETQYF
J: TRBJ2-2; V: TRBV28; CDR3: CASRIEDTGELFF
J: TRBJ2-7; V: TRBV5-6; CDR3: CASSGRDSWGEQYF
J: TRBJ2-4; V: TRBV6-5; CDR3: CASSYYSQHGKNIQYF
J: TRBJ2-7; V: TRBV20-1; CDR3: CSARTQEATYEQYF